This T cell receptor beta chain was captured by sequencing in a study of blood T cells in healthy people across ages. This clonotype was observed a single time. Through a sample-barcoded 5' primer and a J-beta primer mix, a second PCR was run for roughly 7 to 12 cycles. TCRdb reanalysed the 5' RACE reads using MiXCR and keeps one entry per CDR3 protein. The table lists nearly 800,000 distinct CDR3 sequences, around three fifths of them singletons. CDR1 and CDR2 (germline): SEHNR, FQNEAQ (reference sequence). Trimming took 6 bases from V and 1 from J, leaving 17 bases between them. This CDR3 contains 16 residues.

Source material: blood. This clonotype was obtained from a man aged 35 to 55 in good health. V gene TRBV7-9 combines with J gene TRBJ2-3, with a weak D call TRBD2 (6 bases). The CDR3 loop reads CASSLPPIAGTDTQYF. CDR3 DNA: TGTGCCAGCAGTCTCCCCCCTATAGCGGGCACAGATACGCAGTATTTT.